These 31 T cell receptor beta chains originate from one sample sequenced in a study of metastatic and nonmetastatic thyroid tumors. Not a single patient had been given any form of treatment at any point before undergoing thyroid surgery. TCRdb reprocessed the PCR reads via MiXCR. The data hold about 59,000 clones, with around 15% observed a single time. Sequencing was done on a sample of blood. The source of these receptors is a male donor with papillary thyroid cancer or a benign thyroid nodule (not recorded which). Some clones in this sample may be carry-over from other donors' samples.

This clone was picked up many times. The genes are TRBV10-3 and TRBJ2-1, with 10 nucleotides matching TRBD1. Looked up from germline, CDR1 is ENHRY and CDR2 is SYGVKD. The V gene end was trimmed by 5 bases and the J gene end by 7 bases; junction bases not matched to a gene: 11. This CDR3 spans 16 amino acids. The CDR3 sequence is CAISLLWDRGGNEQFF. The CDR3 DNA follows: TGTGCCATCAGTTTACTGTGGGACAGGGGTGGAAATGAGCAGTTCTTC.

With regard to this clone: A single base separates this from a much larger clone, so it may be a read error. This sequence joins TRBV5-4 and TRBJ2-1; D may be TRBD2 (5 bases). In germline, CDR1 is SGHNT, CDR2 YYREEE (reference sequence). CDR3 length: 17 residues. CDR3: CSSSLAETGERYNEQFF. The CDR3 region has the DNA TGTTCCAGCAGCTTGGCCGAGACCGGGGAGAGATACAATGAGCAGTTCTTC.

Points on this clone: A much more abundant neighbour one base away suggests this may be a read error. The chain recombines TRBV14 with TRBJ1-3; the D gene is possibly TRBD1 (5 bases). The germline gives CDR1 SGHDN, CDR2 FVKESK. This CDR3 is built from 14 residues. CDR3 bases: TGTGCCAGCAGCCCCTGGGGCTCTGTAAACACCATATATTTT. Protein: CASSPWGSVNTIYF.

This clone was found many times. The chain combines TRBV29-1 with TRBJ2-7, with a weak D call TRBD2 (5 bases). V lost 7 bases to trimming and J lost 3 bases, with 13 bases between them. Germline CDR1 is SQVTM and CDR2 is ANQGSEA. CDR3 length: 12 residues. CDR3 in DNA: TGCAGCGCTGGAGGCGTGGGCTACGAGCAGTACTTC. It encodes CSAGGVGYEQYF.

V is TRBV7-9 and J is TRBJ1-2; D is unclear. The CDR3 covers 13 residues. CDR1 and CDR2 from the germline V gene are SEHNR and FQNEAQ (reference sequence). V was shortened by 4 bases and J by 6 bases, with 12 bases between the two germline ends. The CDR3 reads CASSSPSLDGYTF. CDR3 nucleotides: TGTGCCAGCAGCTCTCCTAGTTTGGATGGCTACACCTTC.

The table lists this clone with many counts. The gene calls are TRBV6-2 or TRBV6-3 and TRBJ2-6; D is ambiguous. Germline CDR1 is MNHEY and CDR2 is SVGEGT. V was cut by 6 bases and J by 0 bases, with 6 bases left in between. This CDR3 has 14 amino acids. DNA of the CDR3: TGTGCCAGCAGCCGAGACTCTGGGGCCAACGTCCTGACTTTC. Its protein product is CASSRDSGANVLTF.

This clone was seen many times. V usage is TRBV10-2 and J usage is TRBJ1-4, with D possibly TRBD1 on 6 matching bases. Trimming took off 2 bases at V and 9 bases at J, with 16 bases between the two ends. This CDR3 is 15 amino acids long. CDR1 and CDR2 from the germline V gene are WSHSY and SAAADI. The CDR3 nucleotides read TGCGCCAGCAGTGAGAGGACAGATGACCTTAAAAAACTGTTTTTT. Amino acid sequence: CASSERTDDLKKLFF.

This clone was detected many times. The CDR3 bases are TGTGCCAGCAGTTCCCAGGGGCCGAGCTCCTACGAGCAGTACGTC. Translating gives CASSSQGPSSYEQYV. The chain carries TRBV2 and TRBJ2-7; tentative D call: TRBD1 (6 bases). V was pared by 5 bases and J by 0 bases, with 14 bases between. This CDR3 region has 15 residues. CDR1 and CDR2 from the germline V gene are SNHLY and FYNNEI.

The sample holds a few counts of this clone. V usage is TRBV12-3 or TRBV12-4 and J usage is TRBJ2-1; D is uncertain. The ends were cut back, 5 bases at V and 5 bases at J, with 22 bases in the middle. The CDR3 sequence is 17 residues long. The CDR3 reads CASSRRDGVYVHNEQFF. The CDR3 nucleotides read TGTGCCAGCAGTCGGCGTGACGGAGTGTACGTCCACAATGAGCAGTTCTTC.

This clone has at least ten counts. The chain links TRBV10-1 to TRBJ2-7, with TRBD1 as a possible D gene (5 bases). Trimming cost V 0 bases and J 7 bases, with 13 bases left between them. Germline V CDR1 and CDR2: WNHNN, SYGVQD (reference sequence). The CDR3 extends over 14 amino acids. Here the CDR3 DNA reads TGCGCCAGCAGTGAGTCTCGGTGGACAAGGGAGCAGTACGTC. Protein sequence: CASSESRWTREQYV.

In this sample, this clone turned up a few times. Mismatch with germline at one junction end may stem from a read error. The chain is built from TRBV6-1 and TRBJ2-6; D unresolved. Looked up from germline, CDR1 is MNHNS and CDR2 is SASEGT. This CDR3 spans 16 amino acids. CDR3 in DNA: TGTGCCAGCAGTGAAGCTGGGAACTCTGGGTCCAACTTCCTGACTTTC. Amino acids: CASSEAGNSGSNFLTF.

This clone was seen more than once but under ten times. V gene TRBV3-1 combines with J gene TRBJ2-2, with D maybe TRBD2 (6 bases). Trimming shortened V by 1 base and J by 6 bases, and 6 bases separated the two germline ends. Germline-derived CDR1 and CDR2 are LGHDT and YNNKEL (reference sequence). This CDR3 has 13 amino acids. This CDR3 is CASSQGLAGELFF. The CDR3 DNA reads TGTGCCAGCAGCCAAGGACTAGCCGGGGAGCTGTTTTTT.

As regards this clone: A junction boundary mismatches the germline segment, possibly from a read error. The genes are TRBV20-1 and TRBJ2-5, with TRBD2 matching over 8 bases. The germline V gene encodes CDR1 DFQATT and CDR2 SNEGSKA (reference sequence). The CDR3 loop spans 15 amino acids. In DNA, the CDR3 is TGCAGTGCCACATTGGCGGGCGGGGGGCAAGAGGCCCAGTACTTC. It codes for CSATLAGGGQEAQYF.

This clone was detected a few times. The chain uses TRBV12-5 and TRBJ1-2; D is uncertain. V was cut by 6 bases and J by 4 bases, with 12 bases left in between. The CDR3 extends over 13 amino acids. Germline assignment: CDR1 LGHNT and CDR2 FRNRAP. CDR3 residues: CASGMEGSYGYTF. In DNA, the CDR3 is TGTGCTAGTGGAATGGAGGGCAGCTATGGCTACACCTTC.

At least ten counts were recorded for this clone. The V call is TRBV11-2, the J call TRBJ1-2; the match to TRBD1 covers 10 bases. The germline V gene encodes CDR1 SGHAT and CDR2 FQNNGV. The CDR3 has 14 amino acids. J was trimmed by 3 bases and V by 6 bases; bases with no gene match: 4. DNA of the CDR3: TGTGCCAGCAGGCCCGGGACAGGGGACTATGGCTACACCTTC. Translated, it gives CASRPGTGDYGYTF.

This clone was observed at least ten times. J is TRBJ2-1 and V is TRBV4-1; D gene ambiguous. Germline CDR1 is MGHRA and CDR2 is YSYEKL. Trimming removed 1 base from V and 8 bases from J, with 9 bases in between. This CDR3 has 13 residues. This chain's CDR3 is CASSQGPGDEQFF. The CDR3 DNA reads as TGCGCCAGCAGCCAAGGACCAGGAGATGAGCAGTTCTTC.

In this sample, this clone turned up many times. The genes are TRBV5-1 and TRBJ1-2; TRBD1 aligns across 11 bases. Trimming removed 1 base from V and 6 bases from J; junction bases left unmatched: 11. Germline V gene sequence: CDR1 SGHRS, CDR2 YFSETQ. This CDR3 contains 17 residues. The CDR3 DNA reads as TGCGCCAGCAGCTTGTCGAGGACAGGGGGCGCATTTGATGGCTACACCTTC. It codes for CASSLSRTGGAFDGYTF.

Many counts were recorded for this clone. The chain combines TRBV4-1 with TRBJ2-1; no clear D. Germline lookup yields CDR1 MGHRA and CDR2 YSYEKL. The CDR3 has 16 residues. V shed 1 base and J shed 7 bases, with 17 bases lying between them. The CDR3 loop is CASSQVLRASENEQFF. CDR3 in DNA: TGCGCCAGCAGCCAAGTACTCCGGGCCAGTGAAAATGAGCAGTTCTTC.

The CDR3 here is CASIRTSGGTDTQYF. The CDR3 bases are TGTGCCAGCATCCGGACTAGCGGCGGCACAGATACGCAGTATTTT. The V and J genes are TRBV6-4 and TRBJ2-3; 10 bases agree with TRBD2. Trimming cost V 7 bases and J 1 base; bases outside gene matches: 5. The CDR3 is 15 residues long. Germline loops: CDR1 MRHNA, CDR2 SNTAGT.

In its sample, this clone was seen many times. The chain combines TRBV25-1 with TRBJ2-1, with D uncertain. The CDR3 sequence is 11 residues long. Deletions cut 4 bases from V and 6 bases from J, with 4 bases between. Germline V CDR1 and CDR2: MGHDK, SYGVNS. CDR3: CASSVGNEQFF. The DNA of the CDR3 is TGTGCCAGCAGTGTGGGCAATGAGCAGTTCTTC.

This clone occurred many times. V usage is TRBV5-6 and J usage is TRBJ2-7; 8 positions match TRBD1. V gave up 4 bases and J gave up 0 bases; unmatched junction bases: 6. The germline gives CDR1 SGHDT, CDR2 YYEEEE. CDR3 length: 15 residues. For the CDR3, the DNA is TGTGCCAGCAGCGGTACAGGGGGAAGCTCCTACGAGCAGTACTTC. Translation: CASSGTGGSSYEQYF.

The J gene is TRBJ2-1, the V gene TRBV4-1; the D is unclear. V was pared by 1 base and J by 0 bases, with 10 bases between. Germline CDR1 and CDR2: MGHRA and YSYEKL. CDR3 length: 16 amino acids. The CDR3 loop reads CASSQAQFSSYNEQFF. In nucleotides, the CDR3 is TGCGCCAGCAGCCAAGCCCAGTTTAGCTCCTACAATGAGCAGTTCTTC.

Details on this clone: Possible read error: a much larger clone is one base away. In DNA, the CDR3 is TGTGCCAGCAGTGAAGCGTCCGGCACACTCGGGCAAGGGACCCAGTACTTC. Translation gives CASSEASGTLGQGTQYF. The V and J genes are TRBV2 and TRBJ2-5, with D unresolved. The CDR3 consists of 17 residues. Looked up from germline, CDR1 is SNHLY and CDR2 is FYNNEI.

This clone was seen repeatedly, ten times or more. The rearrangement uses TRBV20-1 and TRBJ2-1; D is unclear. The V gene's germline CDR1 is DFQATT and CDR2 SNEGSKA (reference sequence). V lost 4 bases and J 0 bases, leaving 10 bases between the germline ends. The CDR3 is made up of 14 amino acids. This chain's CDR3 is CSATDWSSYNEQFF. Written as DNA, the CDR3 is TGCAGTGCTACTGACTGGAGCTCCTACAATGAGCAGTTCTTC.

This clone appeared many times. The rearrangement links TRBV5-4 to TRBJ2-1; TRBD2 might be the D (6 bases). Per the germline V gene, CDR1 is SGHNT and CDR2 is YYREEE (reference sequence). V lost 0 bases to trimming and J lost 10 bases, with 11 bases between them. This CDR3 is built from 13 residues. The CDR3 protein is CASSLALAPEQFF. The CDR3 DNA sequence: TGTGCCAGCAGCTTGGCACTAGCCCCGGAGCAGTTCTTC.

This chain links TRBV7-2 with TRBJ2-2; 7 nucleotides align to TRBD1. Germline V CDR1 and CDR2: SGHTA, FQGNSA. The V and J ends lost 3 bases and 4 bases, in that order; junction bases with no gene match: 5. This CDR3 region has 15 residues. CDR3 loop: CASSFGPGGTGELFF. Here the CDR3 DNA reads TGTGCCAGCAGCTTTGGTCCAGGGGGCACCGGGGAGCTGTTTTTT.

This clone was seen only a few times. A single base separates this from a much larger clone, so it may be a read error. The rearrangement joins TRBV13 to TRBJ2-3, with TRBD1 as a possible D gene (6 bases). In germline, CDR1 is PRHDT, CDR2 FYEKMQ (reference sequence). This CDR3 comprises 13 residues. V lost 3 bases and J lost 6, with 10 bases in between. DNA for the CDR3: TGTGCCAGCAGCTTGGGACAACCGGATACGCAGTATTTT. Amino acid sequence: CASSLGQPDTQYF.

The table lists this clone with many counts. The V and J genes are TRBV27 and TRBJ1-1, with unresolved D. V dropped 3 bases and J dropped 4 bases, with 3 bases sitting between them. This CDR3 comprises 11 residues. Germline-derived CDR1 and CDR2 are MNHEY and SMNVEV (reference sequence). CDR3 loop: CASSLGTEAFF. Here the CDR3 DNA reads TGTGCCAGCAGTTTGGGCACTGAAGCTTTCTTT.

There are a few counts of this clone. The junction departs from the called germline gene at one end, perhaps through a read error. V is TRBV6-1 and J is TRBJ2-2; maybe TRBD1 (6 bases). The CDR3 runs to 16 residues. Germline values: CDR1 MNHNS, CDR2 SASEGT. The CDR3 here is CASTAVGSWDTVELFF. CDR3 nucleotide sequence: TGTGCCAGCACTGCGGTAGGCTCGTGGGACACCGTGGAGCTGTTTTTT.

There are many counts of this clone. This chain joins TRBV6-2 or TRBV6-3 and TRBJ2-3; TRBD2 aligns across 8 bases. The germline V gene has CDR1 MNHEY and CDR2 SVGEGT. This CDR3 contains 15 residues. J lost 3 bases, V lost 6 bases, and 8 bases had no gene match. This chain's CDR3 is CASRPPGLETDTQYF. The CDR3 nucleotides are TGTGCCAGCAGACCTCCGGGACTAGAGACAGATACGCAGTATTTT.

This clone was observed many times. This chain joins TRBV7-2 and TRBJ1-5; D call uncertain. Germline CDR1 SGHTA, CDR2 FQGNSA. This CDR3 has 15 residues. V lost 1 base, J lost 0 bases, and 7 bases lay in between. CDR3 residues: CASSLVGHSNQPQHF. Here the CDR3 DNA reads TGTGCCAGCAGCTTAGTTGGTCATAGCAATCAGCCCCAGCATTTT.